This T cell receptor beta chain was recovered during a study of T cell repertoires in cytomegalovirus infection. One entry per CDR3 protein results from TCRdb running MiXCR on the reads. The sample lists 160,000 or so distinct CDR3 sequences, 23% seen once, with around 9.9% in the top ten. The sequence derives from a human donor in good health (CMV status not recorded). Some clones in this sample may be carry-over from other donors' samples. What was sequenced was PBMCs.

CDR3 loop: CASSIVPGAAQPQHF. The CDR3 DNA sequence: TGTGCCAGTAGTATAGTCCCAGGGGCCGCTCAGCCCCAGCATTTT. The chain is built from TRBV19 and TRBJ1-5; weak D call: TRBD1 (6 bases). Germline CDR1 is LNHDA and CDR2 is SQIVND (reference sequence). The CDR3 consists of 15 residues. Trimming removed 1 base at V and 6 bases at J, with 13 bases between.